This TCR beta chain was captured by sequencing in a study of blood T cell repertoires in COVID-19. The CDR3 is made up of 11 amino acids. V gave up 7 bases and J gave up 11 bases, with 12 bases separating them. Looked up from germline, CDR1 is LNHDA and CDR2 is SQIVND (reference sequence). Libraries were prepared by immunoSEQ multiplex PCR; TCRdb keeps only in-frame clonotypes and omits some of them. The table lists under 250,000 clones, around 91% of them singletons, with roughly 3.7% in the top ten. The receptor's source is a woman aged 18-30 years in a cohort exposed to, infected with or recovered from COVID-19 (not recorded which). Sequenced material: PBMCs or T cells enriched from blood (not recorded which). The chain combines TRBV19 with TRBJ2-1; no reliable D call. The CDR3 nucleotides read TGTGCCAGTACAGCGTCCATGAAGCAGTTCTTC. Translated: CASTASMKQFF.